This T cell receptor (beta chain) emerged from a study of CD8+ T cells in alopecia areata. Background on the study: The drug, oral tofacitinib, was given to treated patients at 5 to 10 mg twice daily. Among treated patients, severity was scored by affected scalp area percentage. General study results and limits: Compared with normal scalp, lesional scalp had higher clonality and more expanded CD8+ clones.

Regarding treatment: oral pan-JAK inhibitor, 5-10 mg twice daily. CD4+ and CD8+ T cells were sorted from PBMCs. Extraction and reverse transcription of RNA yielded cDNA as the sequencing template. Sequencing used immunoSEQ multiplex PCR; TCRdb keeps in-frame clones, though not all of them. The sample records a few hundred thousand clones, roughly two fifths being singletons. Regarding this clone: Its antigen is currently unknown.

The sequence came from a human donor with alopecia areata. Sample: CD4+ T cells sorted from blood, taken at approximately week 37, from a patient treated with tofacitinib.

The CDR3 sequence is CASSQGTSGIYEQYF. CDR3 in DNA: TGTGCCAGCAGCCAAGGGACTAGCGGGATATACGAGCAGTACTTC. This sequence joins TRBV7-2 and TRBJ2-7; TRBD2 agrees at 13 bases. CDR3 size: 15 residues. V trimming: 5 bases; J trimming: 4 bases; junction bases outside the gene matches: 5. Germline V gene sequence: CDR1 SGHTA, CDR2 FQGNSA.